One sample yielded the 18 T cell receptor beta chains listed below, sequenced in a study of beta chain features in type 1 diabetes. Reverse transcribing all isolated RNA meant expressed TCRB transcripts were sequenced. Sequencing was performed with immunoSEQ multiplex PCR; in TCRdb, only in-frame clones are kept and a portion is missing. The sample records around 280,000 clones, around 7.8% being singletons. The sample was central memory CD4+ T cells from blood. All receptors come from a young woman in good health.

This clone was counted between two and nine times. V and J are TRBV29-1 and TRBJ1-1; 9 positions agree with TRBD1. J was trimmed by 0 bases and V by 4 bases; bases with no gene match: 6. The CDR3 is made up of 15 amino acids. In germline, CDR1 is SQVTM, CDR2 ANQGSEA. CDR3 sequence reads: CSVVRGTGMNTEAFF. CDR3 DNA sequence: TGCAGCGTTGTAAGGGGGACAGGGATGAACACTGAAGCTTTCTTT.

The chain joins TRBV7-2 to TRBJ2-1, with 7 bases that match TRBD2. The V and J ends lost 7 bases and 0 bases, in that order; junction bases with no gene match: 6. CDR3 size: 15 residues. Per the germline V gene, CDR1 is SGHTA and CDR2 is FQGNSA. CDR3 region: CASTSPSGSYNEQFF. CDR3 sequence (DNA): TGTGCCAGCACCTCCCCTAGCGGCTCCTACAATGAGCAGTTCTTC.

There are many counts of this clone. The rearrangement links TRBV9 to TRBJ1-2; D remains unclear. The germline V gene has CDR1 SGDLS and CDR2 YYNGEE. V was clipped by 3 bases and J by 4 bases, with 7 bases between them. This CDR3 spans 12 amino acids. The CDR3 sequence: CASSGEGYGYTF. The CDR3 DNA follows: TGTGCCAGCAGCGGTGAGGGCTATGGCTACACCTTC.

This clone was detected only a few times. V usage is TRBV27 and J usage is TRBJ1-3; TRBD1 matches at 7 bases. The V segment lost 6 bases and the J segment 2 bases; nucleotides outside the gene matches: 7. Germline loops: CDR1 MNHEY, CDR2 SMNVEV (reference sequence). The CDR3 length is 15 residues. CDR3 bases: TGTGCCAGCAGGTTACAGGGGTCCGCTGGAAACACCATATATTTT. Its protein is CASRLQGSAGNTIYF.

The chain combines TRBV6-5 with TRBJ2-7; D may be TRBD1 (6 bases). The V gene's germline CDR1 is MNHEY and CDR2 SVGAGI. The CDR3 runs 14 residues. Trimming removed 6 bases from V and 3 bases from J, with 15 bases in between. The CDR3 bases are TGTGCCAGCAGCGCGACAGGATTCATCTACGAGCAGTACTTC. Translation gives CASSATGFIYEQYF.

This clone was seen more than once but under ten times. This chain links TRBV5-1 with TRBJ2-7, with D uncertain. The CDR3 consists of 15 residues. Germline V gives CDR1 SGHRS, CDR2 YFSETQ. V was cut by 3 bases and J by 3 bases, with 16 bases left in between. CDR3 loop: CASSSDTSPGYEQYF. DNA of the CDR3: TGCGCCAGCAGCTCTGACACTTCGCCCGGCTACGAGCAGTACTTC.

The gene calls are TRBV7-2 and TRBJ2-5; no clear D gene. The CDR3 has 12 amino acids. Germline values: CDR1 SGHTA, CDR2 FQGNSA. The V gene lost 4 bases and the J gene lost 3 bases, with 6 bases spanning the gap. CDR3 amino acids: CASSYLEETQYF. The CDR3 bases are TGTGCCAGCAGCTACCTTGAAGAGACCCAGTACTTC.

The V and J genes are TRBV4-2 and TRBJ2-5, with 7 nucleotides matching TRBD2. The CDR3 contains 17 residues. Germline V gives CDR1 LGHNA, CDR2 YNFKEQ. With 2 bases clipped from V and 4 bases from J, the junction kept 13 bases outside the gene matches. The DNA for the CDR3 is TGTGCCAGCAGCCAAAGGTACGGCGGGAGTGCGGGAGAGACCCAGTACTTC. This translates into CASSQRYGGSAGETQYF.

The chain links TRBV13 to TRBJ2-3; TRBD1 matches at 7 bases. CDR3 length equals 15 residues. Trimming removed 5 bases from V and 2 bases from J; junction bases left unmatched: 7. The germline CDR1 and CDR2 sequences are PRHDT and FYEKMQ (reference sequence). CDR3: CASSIRDSPTDTQYF. CDR3 in DNA: TGTGCCAGCAGCATAAGGGACAGCCCCACAGATACGCAGTATTTT.

This clone has a handful of counts. The genes are TRBV5-4 and TRBJ2-7; weak D call: TRBD2 (7 bases). The germline gives CDR1 SGHNT, CDR2 YYREEE (reference sequence). CDR3 size: 13 residues. V was pared by 1 base and J by 3 bases, with 8 bases between. The CDR3 protein is CASSLRGGYEQYF. In DNA, the CDR3 is TGTGCCAGCAGCTTGAGGGGGGGCTACGAGCAGTACTTC.

This clone was counted between two and nine times. This rearrangement joins TRBV2 to TRBJ1-5; D is ambiguous. This CDR3 has 13 residues. Germline assignment: CDR1 SNHLY and CDR2 FYNNEI. V gave up 8 bases and J gave up 8 bases, with 16 bases separating them. The CDR3 bases are TGTGCCAGCTCCCAGACATCGGTAGAGCCCCAGCATTTT. It is translated as CASSQTSVEPQHF.

This clone was detected ten times or more. The chain recombines TRBV12-5 with TRBJ2-3; 7 bases fit TRBD1. This CDR3 is built from 15 residues. Trimming took 5 bases from V and 4 from J; bases not matched to a gene: 9. The germline V gene encodes CDR1 LGHNT and CDR2 FRNRAP. The CDR3 sequence is CASGPPRQGPDTQYF. In nucleotides, the CDR3 is TGTGCTAGTGGTCCTCCTCGACAGGGCCCAGATACGCAGTATTTT.

In its sample, this clone was seen many times. This sequence joins TRBV14 and TRBJ2-3; 13 bases fit TRBD2. After removal of 4 bases from V and 3 bases from J, the junction contained 10 bases not matched to a gene. The CDR3 has 18 residues. Germline V gives CDR1 SGHDN, CDR2 FVKESK. The CDR3 bases are TGTGCCAGCAGCCCATATAGGACTAGCGGGGGACCTACAGATACGCAGTATTTT. As protein: CASSPYRTSGGPTDTQYF.

The CDR3 loop is CASSLSTRGGQGAHEQYF. The CDR3 DNA sequence: TGTGCCAGCAGCTTAAGCACCCGTGGAGGGCAGGGGGCCCACGAGCAGTACTTC. The chain couples TRBV13 to TRBJ2-7; 8 positions agree with TRBD1. Germline values: CDR1 PRHDT, CDR2 FYEKMQ (reference sequence). This CDR3 is 18 amino acids long. With V trimmed by 2 bases and J by 5 bases, 17 bases remained unmatched.

This clone was recorded a few times. This chain joins TRBV11-2 and TRBJ1-2; TRBD1 matches 9 bases. Germline values: CDR1 SGHAT, CDR2 FQNNGV. The CDR3 covers 13 residues. J gave up 4 bases and V 5 bases, and 2 bases lay outside the gene matches. This chain's CDR3 is CASSGQGSYGYTF. Here the CDR3 DNA reads TGTGCCAGCAGCGGACAGGGGAGCTATGGCTACACCTTC.

The sample holds a few counts of this clone. In nucleotides, the CDR3 is TGTGCCAGCAGCTTAGACCATACAGATACGCAGTATTTT. As protein: CASSLDHTDTQYF. The chain employs TRBV7-3 and TRBJ2-3; no reliable D call. Germline V CDR1 and CDR2: SGHTA, FQGTGA. This CDR3 has 13 residues. The V end lost 2 bases, the J end lost 3 bases, and 6 bases lay between the germline ends.

The chain carries TRBV29-1 and TRBJ2-3; weak D call: TRBD1 (6 bases). CDR3 size: 14 residues. The V gene's germline CDR1 is SQVTM and CDR2 ANQGSEA. Trimming removed 7 bases from V and 1 base from J, with 15 bases in between. For the CDR3, the DNA is TGCAGCGGACAACAGGGCGAGGGCACAGATACGCAGTATTTT. This translates into CSGQQGEGTDTQYF.

The J gene is TRBJ2-4, the V gene TRBV7-2, with 7 bases lining up with TRBD1. The CDR3 runs to 15 residues. The V and J ends lost 5 bases and 5 bases, in that order; junction bases with no gene match: 9. Germline values: CDR1 SGHTA, CDR2 FQGNSA. The CDR3 protein is CASSLQTGSENIQYF. The DNA of the CDR3 is TGTGCCAGCAGCCTGCAGACAGGGTCAGAAAACATTCAGTACTTC. Combining the CDR3 with reference TRBV7-2 and TRBJ2-4 gives the whole variable domain GAGVSQSPSNKVTEKGKDVELRCDPISGHTALYWYRQSLGQGLEFLIYFQGNSAPDKSGLPSDRFSAERTGGSVSTLTIQRTQQEDSAVYLCASSLQTGSENIQYFGAGTRLSVL.